This T cell receptor (beta chain) was retrieved from a study of cytomegalovirus exposure and HLA in healthy donors. Germline CDR1 reads PRHDT; CDR2 reads FYEKMQ (reference sequence). The CDR3 is made up of 16 amino acids. The ends lost 5 bases at V and 0 bases at J; junction bases unmatched: 9. Generated by immunoSEQ multiplex PCR, the TCRdb table keeps only in-frame clones and is missing some. The data contain about 110,000 clones, 70% to 85% of them singletons. Separation from the roughly 670-subject first cohort characterized the roughly 110-subject validation cohort, to which the donors belonged. Details on this clone: Antigen unknown.

Study findings and constraints: In vitro, a few CMV-associated chains proved specific for CMV antigens. The classifier was said to identify cytomegalovirus status with high specificity and sensitivity. Despite most TCR sequences being rare, some public TCRs occurred in many donors.

V gene TRBV13 combines with J gene TRBJ2-7; 8 bases are shared with TRBD1. This TCR came from a woman between 18 and 30 years old in good health and CMV-seronegative. What was sequenced was PBMCs. The DNA for the CDR3 is TGTGCCAGCAGCCCTCCGGACAGGGAACCCTCCTACGAGCAGTACTTC. Translating gives CASSPPDREPSYEQYF.